This TCR beta chain was sequenced for a study of blood T cell repertoires in COVID-19. Study overall: Specimens from acute and convalescent COVID-19 originated in the United States, Italy and Spain.

Authors' processing steps: From reference gene primer amplification, estimates of nucleated cell counts were derived. Repertoires were generated with immunoSEQ multiplex PCR, while TCRdb's copy carries only in-frame clones and drops some. Clone size and V and J calls were adopted from that table, with D and trimming inferred from the DNA. The data contain roughly 200,000 clones, more than 70% of them singletons. From germline, CDR1 is SGHKS and CDR2 YYEKEE (reference sequence). J was trimmed by 2 bases and V by 4 bases; bases with no gene match: 5. The CDR3 extends over 14 amino acids. The receptor's source is a man aged 18 to 30 with active or convalescent COVID-19. The sequencing input was peripheral blood. V usage is TRBV5-5 and J usage is TRBJ2-5; 7 positions agree with TRBD1. The DNA for the CDR3 is TGTGCCAGCAGCCCGCTGGGACAGCAAGAGACCCAGTACTTC. Translated, it gives CASSPLGQQETQYF. Using reference TRBV5-5 and TRBJ2-5 for the parts outside the CDR3, the full variable domain is DAGVTQSPTHLIKTRGQQVTLRCSPISGHKSVSWYQQVLGQGPQFIFQYYEKEERGRGNFPDRFSARQFPNYSSELNVNALLLGDSALYLCASSPLGQQETQYFGPGTRLLVL.